This entry features one T cell receptor beta chain sequence. Its antigen remains unknown. The data derive from a study of glioma-infiltrating T cells after dendritic cell vaccination. Primers: 60 V beta forward and 13 J beta reverse. Some clones are missing from TCRdb's copy, which holds only in-frame ones; the method was immunoSEQ multiplex PCR. The sample has about 73,000 clones; 82% are singletons. The germline CDR1 and CDR2 sequences are KGHSH and LQKENI. Between the trimmed V and J ends, which lost 4 bases and 6 bases, there was a span of 17 bases. This CDR3 region has 15 residues. General study findings and limits: Higher TCR clonality did not directly relate to longer survival.

This material consisted of blood, taken before dendritic cell vaccination. This chain joins TRBV18 and TRBJ2-3, with D possibly matching TRBD2 (6 bases). The sequence was obtained from a human donor with glioblastoma. CDR3 sequence (DNA): TGTGCCAGCTCACACGGGGGAAAGCGCGGGGATACGCAGTATTTT. Translating gives CASSHGGKRGDTQYF.